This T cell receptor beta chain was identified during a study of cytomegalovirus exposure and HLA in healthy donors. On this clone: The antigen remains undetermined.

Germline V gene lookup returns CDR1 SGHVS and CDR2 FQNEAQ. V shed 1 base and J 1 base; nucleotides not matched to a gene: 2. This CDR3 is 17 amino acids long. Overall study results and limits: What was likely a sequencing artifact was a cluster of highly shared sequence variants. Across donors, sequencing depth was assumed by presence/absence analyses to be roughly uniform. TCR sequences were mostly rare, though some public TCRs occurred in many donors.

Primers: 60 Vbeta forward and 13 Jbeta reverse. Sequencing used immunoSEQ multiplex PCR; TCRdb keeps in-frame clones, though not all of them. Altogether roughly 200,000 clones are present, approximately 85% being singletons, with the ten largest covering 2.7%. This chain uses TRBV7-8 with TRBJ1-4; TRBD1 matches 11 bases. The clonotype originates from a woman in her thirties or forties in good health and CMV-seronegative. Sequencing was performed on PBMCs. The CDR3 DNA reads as TGTGCCAGCAGCTTAGGGGACAGGGGGGGAACTAATGAAAAACTGTTTTTT. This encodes CASSLGDRGGTNEKLFF. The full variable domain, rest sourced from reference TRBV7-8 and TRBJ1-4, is GAGVSQSPRYKVAKRGQDVALRCDPISGHVSLFWYQQALGQGPEFLTYFQNEAQLDKSGLPSDRFFAERPEGSVSTLKIQRTQQEDSAVYLCASSLGDRGGTNEKLFFGSGTQLSVL.